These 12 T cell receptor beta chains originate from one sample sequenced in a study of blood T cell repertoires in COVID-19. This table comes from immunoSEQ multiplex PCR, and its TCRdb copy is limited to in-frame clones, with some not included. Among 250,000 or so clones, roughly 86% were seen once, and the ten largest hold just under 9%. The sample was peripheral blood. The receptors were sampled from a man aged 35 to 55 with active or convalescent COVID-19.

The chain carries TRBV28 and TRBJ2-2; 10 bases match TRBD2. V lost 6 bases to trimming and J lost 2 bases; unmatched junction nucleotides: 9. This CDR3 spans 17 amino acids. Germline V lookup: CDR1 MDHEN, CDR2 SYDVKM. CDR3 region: CASSFPGTSVNTGELFF. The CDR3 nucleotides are TGTGCCAGCAGCTTCCCGGGGACTAGCGTAAACACCGGGGAGCTGTTTTTT.

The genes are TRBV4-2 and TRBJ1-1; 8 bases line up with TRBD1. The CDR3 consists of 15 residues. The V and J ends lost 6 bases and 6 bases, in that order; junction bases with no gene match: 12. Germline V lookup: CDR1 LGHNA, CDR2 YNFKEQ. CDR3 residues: CASSRGQGSSAEAFF. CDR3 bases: TGTGCCAGCAGTCGCGGACAGGGATCTTCGGCTGAAGCTTTCTTT.

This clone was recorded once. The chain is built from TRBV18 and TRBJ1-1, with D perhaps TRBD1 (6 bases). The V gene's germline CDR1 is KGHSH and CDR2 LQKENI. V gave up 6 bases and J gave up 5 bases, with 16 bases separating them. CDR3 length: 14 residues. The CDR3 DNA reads TGTGCCAGCTCCCGTCGGACAGACATTACTGAAGCTTTCTTT. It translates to CASSRRTDITEAFF.

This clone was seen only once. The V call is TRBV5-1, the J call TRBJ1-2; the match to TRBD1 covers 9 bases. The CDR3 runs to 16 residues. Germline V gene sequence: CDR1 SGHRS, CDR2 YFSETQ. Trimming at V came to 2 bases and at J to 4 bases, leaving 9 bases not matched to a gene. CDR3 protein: CASSLLPGQGSYGYTF. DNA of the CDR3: TGCGCCAGCAGCTTACTTCCGGGACAGGGAAGCTATGGCTACACCTTC. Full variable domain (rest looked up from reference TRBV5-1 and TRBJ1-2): KAGVTQTPRYLIKTRGQQVTLSCSPISGHRSVSWYQQTPGQGLQFLFEYFSETQRNKGNFPGRFSGRQFSNSRSEMNVSTLELGDSALYLCASSLLPGQGSYGYTFGSGTRLTVV.

The CDR3 spells CASSGQDTQYF. Here the CDR3 DNA reads TGTGCCAGCAGCGGCCAGGATACGCAGTATTTT. The chain is built from TRBV9 and TRBJ2-3; D remains unclear. Trimming took 3 bases from V and 6 from J, leaving 5 bases between them. The CDR3 contains 11 residues. Germline values: CDR1 SGDLS, CDR2 YYNGEE.

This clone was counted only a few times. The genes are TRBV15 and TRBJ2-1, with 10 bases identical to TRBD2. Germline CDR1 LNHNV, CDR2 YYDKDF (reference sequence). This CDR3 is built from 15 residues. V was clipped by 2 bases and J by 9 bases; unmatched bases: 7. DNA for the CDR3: TGTGCCACCAGCAGATCCAGCGGGGGGGAGAGTGAGCAGTTCTTC. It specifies CATSRSSGGESEQFF.

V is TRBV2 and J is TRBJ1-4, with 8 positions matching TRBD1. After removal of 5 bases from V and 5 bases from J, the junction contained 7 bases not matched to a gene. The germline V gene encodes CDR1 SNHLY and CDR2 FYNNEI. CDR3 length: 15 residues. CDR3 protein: CASSLGTGLNEKLFF. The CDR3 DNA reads TGTGCCAGCAGTTTGGGGACAGGACTAAATGAAAAACTGTTTTTT.

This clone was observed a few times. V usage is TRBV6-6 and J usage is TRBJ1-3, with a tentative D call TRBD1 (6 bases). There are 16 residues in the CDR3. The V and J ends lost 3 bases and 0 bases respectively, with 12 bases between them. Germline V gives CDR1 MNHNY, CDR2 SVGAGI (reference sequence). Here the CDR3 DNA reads TGTGCCAGCAGTTATGGTGGACAGATCTCTGGAAACACCATATATTTT. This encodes CASSYGGQISGNTIYF.

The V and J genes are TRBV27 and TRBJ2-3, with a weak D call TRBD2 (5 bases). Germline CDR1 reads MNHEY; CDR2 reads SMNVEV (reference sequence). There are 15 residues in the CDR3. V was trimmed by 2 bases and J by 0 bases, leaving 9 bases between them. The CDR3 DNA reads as TGTGCCAGCAGTTTAGGGTGGACTAGCACAGATACGCAGTATTTT. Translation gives CASSLGWTSTDTQYF.

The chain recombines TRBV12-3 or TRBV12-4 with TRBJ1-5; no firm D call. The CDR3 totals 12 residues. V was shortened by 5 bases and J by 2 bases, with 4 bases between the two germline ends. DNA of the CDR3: TGTGCCAGCAGTCGAGGCAATCAGCCCCAGCATTTT. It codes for CASSRGNQPQHF.

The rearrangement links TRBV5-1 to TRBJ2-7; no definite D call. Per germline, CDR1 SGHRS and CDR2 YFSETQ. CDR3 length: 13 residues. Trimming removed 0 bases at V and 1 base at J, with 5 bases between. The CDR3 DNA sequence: TGCGCCAGCAGCTTGGTCTCTTCCTACGAGCAGTACTTC. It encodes CASSLVSSYEQYF.

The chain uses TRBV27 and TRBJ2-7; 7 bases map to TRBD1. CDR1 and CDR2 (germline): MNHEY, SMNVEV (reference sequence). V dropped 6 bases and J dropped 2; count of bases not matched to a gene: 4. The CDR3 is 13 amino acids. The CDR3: CASRIRGTYEQYF. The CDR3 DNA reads TGTGCCAGCAGGATCAGGGGGACCTACGAGCAGTACTTC.